This T cell receptor beta chain was documented in a study of T cells in Graves' hyperthyroidism and ophthalmopathy. Germline V CDR1 and CDR2: DFQATT, SNEGSKA (reference sequence). The CDR3 is 14 residues long. Trimming cost V 2 bases and J 2 bases, with 13 bases left between them. Amplified TCR beta CDR3 regions came from RNA transcripts. With the HTBI primer set, the TCR CDR3 went through a first round of RT-PCR. TCRdb ran MiXCR on the multiplex PCR reads and lists one entry per CDR3 protein. The data contain around 760,000 distinct CDR3 sequences, roughly 32% of them singletons. The V and J genes are TRBV20-1 and TRBJ2-7, with D unresolved. The sequenced sample was blood. This TCR derives from a woman aged 35 to 49 with Graves' hyperthyroidism. Here the CDR3 DNA reads TGCAGTGCTAGATCTCTTGACTCTGCCTACGAGCAGTACTTC. Protein product: CSARSLDSAYEQYF.